One and the same sample provided the 25 T cell receptor beta chains below, sequenced in a study of neurological immune-mediated disorders. Each CDR3 protein gets one entry after TCRdb re-called the 5' RACE reads with MiXCR. In the table there are 20,000 to 25,000 distinct CDR3 sequences, around 6.2% of which are singletons. Sequenced sample: CD8+ T cells from blood. The receptors derive from a man younger than 35 in good health.

This clonotype was observed a few times. V gene TRBV12-3 or TRBV12-4 combines with J gene TRBJ2-3, with D perhaps matching TRBD2 (5 bases). This CDR3 spans 15 amino acids. V was pared by 0 bases and J by 6 bases, with 13 bases between. The CDR3 DNA reads TGTGCCAGCAGTTTAGCATGGAGGATGGCGGATACGCAGTATTTT. It is translated as CASSLAWRMADTQYF.

This clonotype was observed at least ten times. The chain employs TRBV11-1 and TRBJ2-6; D gene ambiguous. CDR1 SGHAT and CDR2 FQDESV come from the germline V gene (reference sequence). The V gene lost 5 bases and the J gene lost 0 bases, with 5 bases spanning the gap. CDR3 length: 14 residues. The CDR3 region has the DNA TGTGCCAGCAGCCTATACTCTGGGGCCAACGTCCTGACTTTC. Protein: CASSLYSGANVLTF.

Many counts were recorded for this clonotype. This chain joins TRBV6-4 and TRBJ2-3; D possibly corresponds to TRBD2 (6 bases). Germline lookup yields CDR1 MRHNA and CDR2 SNTAGT. Trimming took 5 bases from V and 3 from J, leaving 15 bases between them. The CDR3 has 15 amino acids. DNA for the CDR3: TGTGCCAGCAGTCCGCGGGGTGAGGTTACAGATACGCAGTATTTT. This sequence encodes CASSPRGEVTDTQYF.

This clonotype appeared many times. The V and J genes are TRBV6-2 or TRBV6-3 and TRBJ2-2; D is tentatively TRBD1 or TRBD2 (5 bases each). Germline V lookup: CDR1 MNHEY, CDR2 SVGEGT. With 5 bases removed from V and 1 base from J, the gap between germline ends came to 11 bases. The CDR3 contains 15 residues. This CDR3 reads CASSPGTENTGELFF. CDR3 sequence (DNA): TGTGCCAGCAGTCCCGGGACCGAGAACACCGGGGAGCTGTTTTTT.

This clonotype was detected ten times or more. The chain has TRBV9 and TRBJ2-7, with TRBD2 matching 7 bases. The CDR3 runs 13 residues. With 4 bases clipped from V and 7 bases from J, the junction kept 8 bases outside the gene matches. CDR1 is SGDLS, CDR2 YYNGEE, per germline. CDR3 DNA: TGTGCCAGCAGCCTCGGGGAGGGACGAGAGCAGTACTTC. This translates into CASSLGEGREQYF.

This clonotype was recorded at least ten times. The chain employs TRBV6-6 and TRBJ1-5; D is uncertain. V gave up 7 bases and J gave up 2 bases, with 24 bases separating them. The CDR3 totals 18 residues. Germline V gene lookup returns CDR1 MNHNY and CDR2 SVGAGI (reference sequence). CDR3 sequence reads: CASNQEGTDTNGNQPQHF. CDR3 sequence (DNA): TGTGCCAGCAACCAAGAAGGTACAGACACTAATGGCAATCAGCCCCAGCATTTT.

The table lists this clonotype with many counts. This rearrangement joins TRBV5-1 to TRBJ1-4; D perhaps matches TRBD1 (5 bases). Between the trimmed V and J ends, which lost 5 bases and 12 bases, there was a span of 17 bases. Germline CDR1 and CDR2: SGHRS and YFSETQ. The CDR3 totals 13 residues. CDR3 nucleotide sequence: TGCGCCAGCAGACCGGGACTGAAGTCGGAACTGTTTTTT. This translates into CASRPGLKSELFF.

There are many counts of this clonotype. The chain links TRBV29-1 to TRBJ1-2, with 7 positions matching TRBD1. The CDR3 spans 16 residues. CDR1 is SQVTM, CDR2 ANQGSEA, per germline. V lost 8 bases, J lost 6 bases, and 21 bases stayed unmatched. CDR3: CSSRSPGTAQEDGYTF. The CDR3 coding sequence is TGCAGCTCCCGGTCGCCGGGGACAGCCCAGGAGGATGGCTACACCTTC.

This clonotype was picked up many times. The CDR3 loop reads CASSPYLGENTEAFF. The CDR3 nucleotides are TGTGCCAGCAGCCCCTATCTGGGAGAGAACACTGAAGCTTTCTTT. The chain carries TRBV7-9 and TRBJ1-1; no clear D gene. This CDR3 comprises 15 residues. V was shortened by 5 bases and J by 1 base, with 14 bases between the two germline ends. The germline gives CDR1 SEHNR, CDR2 FQNEAQ (reference sequence).

This clonotype was detected many times. V gene TRBV21-1 combines with J gene TRBJ2-3; the table gives TRBD1 as D, unverified against the DNA. TRBV21-1 corresponds to a pseudogene. The CDR3 covers 10 residues. DNA of the CDR3: TGTGCCAGCAGCAACAGGGTTCAGTATTTT. Encoded protein: CASSNRVQYF.

By its share, this clonotype is medium-sized. V usage is TRBV12-3 or TRBV12-4 and J usage is TRBJ1-1, with D possibly TRBD1 on 5 matching bases. The CDR3 is 15 residues long. Trimming stripped 5 bases from V and 0 bases from J, with 13 bases between. CDR3 residues: CASSPGGGMNTEAFF. DNA for the CDR3: TGTGCCAGCAGTCCGGGGGGGGGTATGAACACTGAAGCTTTCTTT.

This clonotype was seen a handful of times. This chain joins TRBV7-9 and TRBJ2-5; D possibly matches TRBD1 or TRBD2 (5 bases each). V was pared by 5 bases and J by 7 bases, with 20 bases between. The CDR3 totals 15 residues. Per the germline V gene, CDR1 is SEHNR and CDR2 is FQNEAQ (reference sequence). CDR3 sequence (DNA): TGTGCCAGCAGCAGCGAGAGAGGGGTCGTAGGGACCCAGTACTTC. Translating gives CASSSERGVVGTQYF.

This clonotype was counted ten times or more. CDR3: CASSRELVETQYF. Written as DNA, the CDR3 is TGTGCCAGCAGCCGAGAACTGGTGGAGACCCAGTACTTC. The chain carries TRBV7-2 and TRBJ2-5; no clear D. V dropped 5 bases and J dropped 5 bases, with 12 bases sitting between them. The germline V gene has CDR1 SGHTA and CDR2 FQGNSA. This CDR3 has 13 residues.

This clonotype was detected ten times or more. The chain joins TRBV6-4 to TRBJ2-2, with D uncertain. The CDR3 extends over 14 amino acids. In germline, CDR1 is MRHNA, CDR2 SNTAGT. Trimming stripped 4 bases from V and 2 bases from J, with 8 bases between. The CDR3 DNA reads as TGTGCCAGCAGTGCTGTGGCAAACACCGGGGAGCTGTTTTTT. It is translated as CASSAVANTGELFF.

The sample holds many counts of this clonotype. The genes are TRBV10-2 and TRBJ2-3, with D perhaps matching TRBD1 or TRBD2 (5 bases each). Germline V gene sequence: CDR1 WSHSY, CDR2 SAAADI. V lost 3 bases to trimming and J lost 0 bases, with 7 bases between them. The CDR3 covers 14 residues. The CDR3 nucleotides are TGCGCCAGCAGTGATGGGGGAAGCACAGATACGCAGTATTTT. Its translation is CASSDGGSTDTQYF.

This clonotype occurred many times. The rearrangement joins TRBV10-3 to TRBJ1-2, with TRBD1 matching 7 bases. Germline trimming cut 5 bases from V and 1 base from J; bases unmatched to any gene: 7. The CDR3 runs to 15 residues. Germline V lookup: CDR1 ENHRY, CDR2 SYGVKD. The CDR3 loop is CAISWGQSLNYGYTF. The CDR3 bases are TGTGCCATCAGTTGGGGACAGTCCCTTAACTATGGCTACACCTTC.

At least ten counts were recorded for this clonotype. The chain couples TRBV7-9 to TRBJ1-2; D unresolved. Germline CDR1 is SEHNR and CDR2 is FQNEAQ (reference sequence). The CDR3 is 16 amino acids. V was pared by 7 bases and J by 6 bases, with 24 bases between. DNA for the CDR3: TGTGCCAGCAACCGACCGGTTTGGGTCCCGAAGGATGGCTACACCTTC. As protein: CASNRPVWVPKDGYTF.

This clonotype was recorded at least ten times. The DNA of the CDR3 is TGCAGTGCTCAAACCGACAGAGACTATGGCTACACCTTC. This codes for CSAQTDRDYGYTF. V gene TRBV20-1 combines with J gene TRBJ1-2, with D possibly matching TRBD1 (5 bases). CDR3 size: 13 residues. Germline V lookup: CDR1 DFQATT, CDR2 SNEGSKA (reference sequence). The V end was cut by 5 bases, the J end by 3 bases, with 13 bases between.

This clonotype was counted many times. V gene TRBV27 combines with J gene TRBJ2-7; tentative D call: TRBD1 (5 bases). The CDR3 length is 13 residues. From germline, CDR1 is MNHEY and CDR2 SMNVEV (reference sequence). The V end lost 3 bases, the J end lost 3 bases, and 9 bases lay between the germline ends. The CDR3 DNA sequence: TGTGCCAGCAGTTTCTGGCAGGGCTACGAGCAGTACTTC. It translates to CASSFWQGYEQYF.

The chain uses TRBV6-2 or TRBV6-3 and TRBJ1-5, with a weak D call TRBD1 (6 bases). The CDR3 runs to 16 residues. Per the germline V gene, CDR1 is MNHEY and CDR2 is SVGEGT. V shed 6 bases and J shed 0 bases, with 15 bases lying between them. The CDR3 bases are TGTGCCAGCAGCCCATGGGGGGCGAATAGCAATCAGCCCCAGCATTTT. This gives the protein CASSPWGANSNQPQHF.

This clonotype has a count of ten or more. The CDR3 region is CASSEYPPAVGQVQETQYF. The CDR3 nucleotides read TGTGCCAGCAGTGAATATCCTCCAGCGGTGGGGCAGGTACAAGAGACCCAGTACTTC. The V and J genes are TRBV25-1 and TRBJ2-5; D is possibly TRBD1 or TRBD2 (5 bases each). Trimming removed 0 bases from V and 2 bases from J, with 22 bases in between. The CDR3 length is 19 residues. Germline V gene lookup returns CDR1 MGHDK and CDR2 SYGVNS.

This clonotype appeared many times. This chain links TRBV11-2 with TRBJ1-1; D ambiguous. Trimming pared 0 bases from V and 11 bases from J, leaving 13 bases between. The CDR3 length is 13 residues. Germline loops: CDR1 SGHAT, CDR2 FQNNGV. The CDR3: CASSLENSGPAFF. CDR3 DNA sequence: TGTGCCAGCAGCTTAGAGAATTCTGGCCCCGCTTTCTTT.

On this clonotype: A read error is possible here, since a much larger clone lies one base away. This chain connects TRBV7-8 to TRBJ2-7, with TRBD1 matching over 10 bases. J gave up 2 bases and V 6 bases, and 4 bases lay outside the gene matches. The CDR3 is 14 amino acids. Germline V gives CDR1 SGHVS, CDR2 FQNEAQ. In DNA form, the CDR3 reads TGTGCCAGCAGAGGGACAGGGGAGACCTACGAGCAGTACTTC. This encodes CASRGTGETYEQYF.

This clonotype has ten or more counts. Written as DNA, the CDR3 is TGTGCCAGCAGACTAACACATTTCTATGGCTACACCTTC. It encodes CASRLTHFYGYTF. The rearrangement uses TRBV5-4 and TRBJ1-2, with D unresolved. This CDR3 has 13 residues. Germline V CDR1 and CDR2: SGHNT, YYREEE (reference sequence). The ends were cut back, 5 bases at V and 4 bases at J, with 12 bases in the middle.

Details on this clonotype: The final CDR3 position lacks the conserved phenylalanine or tryptophan, pointing to a likely read error. This chain links TRBV6-5 with TRBJ2-5; no definite D call. Germline lookup yields CDR1 MNHEY and CDR2 SVGAGI. The CDR3 loop spans 12 amino acids. V was cut by 2 bases and J by 3 bases, with 4 bases left in between. CDR3 nucleotide sequence: TGTGCCAGCAGTTACGATGAAGAGACCCAGTACTTG. Its translation is CASSYDEETQYL.